Following are 15 T cell receptor beta chains from one sample sequenced in a study of CD8+ T cells in alopecia areata. Extraction of RNA preceded its reverse transcription into cDNA, which served as the sequencing template. Sequencing used immunoSEQ multiplex PCR; TCRdb keeps in-frame clones, though not all of them. The data contain 110,000 to 150,000 clones, roughly 58% of them singletons. Sample: CD8+ T cells sorted from blood. The receptors here all came from a human donor in good health.

The gene calls are TRBV4-1 and TRBJ2-5, with D tentatively TRBD1 (6 bases). Germline V lookup: CDR1 MGHRA, CDR2 YSYEKL. The length of the CDR3 is 15 residues. Trimming cost V 3 bases and J 0 bases, with 11 bases left between them. CDR3 in amino acids: CASSQIDRHQETQYF. The CDR3 DNA reads as TGCGCCAGCAGCCAGATTGACAGGCACCAAGAGACCCAGTACTTC.

V usage is TRBV29-1 and J usage is TRBJ1-5; 7 nucleotides match TRBD1. The germline CDR1 and CDR2 sequences are SQVTM and ANQGSEA. J lost 7 bases, V lost 4 bases, and 7 bases had no gene match. This CDR3 spans 13 amino acids. The CDR3 nucleotides are TGCAGCGTTGGTACAGGGGAAGGCCAGCCCCAGCATTTT. It yields the protein CSVGTGEGQPQHF. Full variable domain (outside the CDR3, taken from reference TRBV29-1 and TRBJ1-5): SAVISQKPSRDICQRGTSLTIQCQVDSQVTMMFWYRQQPGQSLTLIATANQGSEATYESGFVIDKFPISRPNLTFSTLTVSNMSPEDSSIYLCSVGTGEGQPQHFGDGTRLSIL.

CDR3 in DNA: TGTGCCAGCAGTTTAAGATGTTCGTGTAGCGGGGGGCCCTACGAGCAGTACTTC. This encodes CASSLRCSCSGGPYEQYF. V gene TRBV27 combines with J gene TRBJ2-7; 10 positions match TRBD2. The CDR3 extends over 18 amino acids. The V gene end was trimmed by 2 bases and the J gene end by 2 bases; junction bases not matched to a gene: 12. Germline CDR1 is MNHEY and CDR2 is SMNVEV (reference sequence).

The chain employs TRBV10-3 and TRBJ2-7; D not resolved. CDR1 is ENHRY, CDR2 SYGVKD, per germline. The CDR3 consists of 12 residues. Trimming cost V 0 bases and J 7 bases, with 7 bases left between them. The CDR3 is CAISESSGEQYF. The CDR3 DNA follows: TGTGCCATCAGTGAGTCGAGTGGGGAGCAGTACTTC.

This clone was observed a single time. The CDR3 nucleotides read TGCAGCGTTGATTTAGGGAGCGATGGCTACACCTTC. Protein product: CSVDLGSDGYTF. The rearrangement links TRBV29-1 to TRBJ1-2; D is ambiguous. Between the trimmed V and J ends, which lost 3 bases and 6 bases, there was a span of 11 bases. The length of the CDR3 is 12 residues. Germline V gene sequence: CDR1 SQVTM, CDR2 ANQGSEA. The variable domain in full, completed from reference TRBV29-1 and TRBJ1-2, reads SAVISQKPSRDICQRGTSLTIQCQVDSQVTMMFWYRQQPGQSLTLIATANQGSEATYESGFVIDKFPISRPNLTFSTLTVSNMSPEDSSIYLCSVDLGSDGYTFGSGTRLTVV.

This chain links TRBV25-1 with TRBJ2-7, with D possibly being TRBD1 (5 bases). This CDR3 region has 15 residues. V lost 1 base to trimming and J lost 2 bases, with 12 bases between them. Germline V gives CDR1 MGHDK, CDR2 SYGVNS. CDR3 DNA: TGTGCCAGCAGTGAATCGGCAGGGCGCGCCTACGAGCAGTACTTC. Translated: CASSESAGRAYEQYF.

The V gene is TRBV13, the J gene TRBJ2-5; D might be TRBD2 (6 bases). V gave up 5 bases and J gave up 4 bases, with 11 bases separating them. There are 13 residues in the CDR3. Per the germline V gene, CDR1 is PRHDT and CDR2 is FYEKMQ (reference sequence). The CDR3 loop is CASSLTSRETQYF. CDR3 in DNA: TGTGCCAGCAGCCTGACTAGTCGAGAGACCCAGTACTTC.

The chain uses TRBV9 and TRBJ1-1; D call uncertain. CDR3 size: 14 residues. The V end lost 3 bases, the J end lost 2 bases, and 11 bases lay between the germline ends. Germline CDR1 is SGDLS and CDR2 is YYNGEE. The CDR3 sequence is CASSEGEGNTEAFF. The CDR3 DNA reads as TGTGCCAGCAGCGAGGGAGAGGGTAACACTGAAGCTTTCTTT.

The chain carries TRBV19 and TRBJ2-7, with TRBD1 identical over 9 bases. CDR1 LNHDA and CDR2 SQIVND come from the germline V gene (reference sequence). V shed 3 bases and J 5 bases; nucleotides not matched to a gene: 11. The CDR3 is 16 residues long. CDR3 protein: CASSINSWGQGNEQYF. The CDR3 DNA is TGTGCCAGTAGTATTAATTCCTGGGGACAGGGCAACGAGCAGTACTTC.

This chain links TRBV5-1 with TRBJ2-7; TRBD2 aligns across 13 bases. Germline loops: CDR1 SGHRS, CDR2 YFSETQ. The CDR3 runs 16 residues. J lost 0 bases, V lost 6 bases, and 6 bases had no gene match. The CDR3 reads CASTIGTSGNSYEQYF. CDR3 nucleotides: TGCGCCAGCACCATCGGGACTAGCGGGAACTCCTACGAGCAGTACTTC. The full variable domain, with the rest looked up from reference TRBV5-1 and TRBJ2-7, is KAGVTQTPRYLIKTRGQQVTLSCSPISGHRSVSWYQQTPGQGLQFLFEYFSETQRNKGNFPGRFSGRQFSNSRSEMNVSTLELGDSALYLCASTIGTSGNSYEQYFGPGTRLTVT.

The V and J genes are TRBV15 and TRBJ2-2, with unresolved D. This CDR3 has 13 residues. Trimming removed 0 bases from V and 8 bases from J, with 7 bases in between. Per the germline V gene, CDR1 is LNHNV and CDR2 is YYDKDF (reference sequence). CDR3 loop: CATSRDKGGELFF. CDR3 nucleotides: TGTGCCACCAGCAGAGATAAAGGGGGGGAGCTGTTTTTT.

This sequence joins TRBV11-2 and TRBJ2-3; no clear D. Germline V gene data show CDR1 as SGHAT and CDR2 as FQNNGV. The CDR3 spans 16 residues. V lost 3 bases and J 6 bases, leaving 19 bases between the germline ends. CDR3 amino acids: CASSFRGRPQADTQYF. As DNA, the CDR3 is TGTGCCAGCAGCTTTCGAGGCCGGCCCCAGGCGGATACGCAGTATTTT.

This clone appeared a single time. This chain links TRBV9 with TRBJ2-6; D is uncertain. The CDR3 sequence is 14 residues long. Germline V gene data show CDR1 as SGDLS and CDR2 as YYNGEE. Trimming stripped 2 bases from V and 4 bases from J, with 7 bases between. The CDR3 DNA is TGTGCCAGCAGCGTTGGAGTGGGGGCCAACGTCCTGACTTTC. It specifies CASSVGVGANVLTF.

This clone appeared once. The rearrangement links TRBV7-9 to TRBJ2-3; possibly TRBD2 for D (6 bases). Germline-derived CDR1 and CDR2 are SEHNR and FQNEAQ (reference sequence). CDR3 length equals 17 residues. V lost 1 base and J lost 7, with 21 bases in between. CDR3 sequence (DNA): TGTGCCAGCAGCTTAGTGCGGCTGGGGGGAAGCGACAATACGCAGTATTTT. It encodes CASSLVRLGGSDNTQYF.

The chain carries TRBV7-9 and TRBJ2-5, with 9 bases that match TRBD2. Germline V gene lookup returns CDR1 SEHNR and CDR2 FQNEAQ (reference sequence). V lost 5 bases and J lost 5; bases outside the gene matches: 3. The CDR3 length is 13 residues. CDR3 nucleotides: TGTGCCAGCAGCCTGGGACTAGCTGAGACCCAGTACTTC. Amino acids: CASSLGLAETQYF. Full variable domain (rest looked up from reference TRBV7-9 and TRBJ2-5): DTGVSQNPRHKITKRGQNVTFRCDPISEHNRLYWYRQTLGQGPEFLTYFQNEAQLEKSRLLSDRFSAERPKGSFSTLEIQRTEQGDSAMYLCASSLGLAETQYFGPGTRLLVL.